This passage covers 22 T cell receptor beta chains from one sample sequenced in a study of sequential checkpoint blockade in melanoma. Sample treatment: randomized to nivolumab then ipilimumab (arm A) or the reverse (arm B). Measured with immunoSEQ multiplex PCR; TCRdb has only the in-frame clones, and not every one. The sample lists about 10,000 clones, more than 60% occurring once. The starting material was CD8+ T cells sorted from blood (inferred from file names), obtained from a patient given nivolumab and ipilimumab in sequence. These receptor sequences come from a human donor with melanoma.

This clone was recorded a few times. The chain uses TRBV5-5 and TRBJ2-7; D remains ambiguous. This CDR3 spans 13 amino acids. Trimming cost V 2 bases and J 3 bases, with 9 bases left between them. The germline V gene has CDR1 SGHKS and CDR2 YYEKEE (reference sequence). The CDR3 sequence is CASSFRQDYEQYF. In nucleotides, the CDR3 is TGTGCCAGCAGCTTTAGACAAGACTACGAGCAGTACTTC.

V is TRBV5-6 and J is TRBJ2-7; perhaps TRBD2 as D (5 bases). V lost 5 bases and J 3 bases, leaving 12 bases between the germline ends. Germline V gene data show CDR1 as SGHDT and CDR2 as YYEEEE. The CDR3 spans 13 residues. Here the CDR3 reads CASSSTSIYEQYF. As DNA, the CDR3 is TGTGCCAGCAGTTCTACTAGTATCTACGAGCAGTACTTC.

In this sample, this clone turned up a few times. The genes are TRBV4-1 and TRBJ2-2; 8 positions agree with TRBD2. The J segment lost 6 bases and the V segment lost 5 bases, leaving 8 bases of the junction unmatched. Germline lookup yields CDR1 MGHRA and CDR2 YSYEKL. This CDR3 spans 15 amino acids. This CDR3 reads CASSESGSLSGELFF. CDR3 DNA: TGCGCCAGCAGCGAAAGCGGGAGTTTGTCCGGGGAGCTGTTTTTT.

The rearrangement uses TRBV30 and TRBJ2-1; D possibly corresponds to TRBD2 (7 bases). There are 12 residues in the CDR3. Trimming took 3 bases from V and 7 from J, leaving 10 bases between them. CDR1 is GTSNPN and CDR2 is SVGIG in the germline V gene (reference sequence). CDR3 in amino acids: CAWRGGPNEQFF. CDR3 nucleotide sequence: TGTGCCTGGAGGGGGGGGCCAAATGAGCAGTTCTTC.

The rearrangement joins TRBV4-2 to TRBJ1-2, with a possible D match to TRBD1 (6 bases). The CDR3 spans 15 residues. V was cut by 0 bases and J by 8 bases, with 16 bases left in between. CDR1 LGHNA and CDR2 YNFKEQ come from the germline V gene. The CDR3 reads CASSQEGQTPLGYTF. The CDR3, as DNA: TGTGCCAGCAGCCAAGAAGGACAGACCCCGTTGGGCTACACCTTC.

This clone was observed once. The rearrangement joins TRBV2 to TRBJ2-7; 10 bases align to TRBD2. J lost 3 bases, V lost 2 bases, and 10 bases had no gene match. The CDR3 runs to 17 residues. In germline, CDR1 is SNHLY, CDR2 FYNNEI. The CDR3: CASSELASGSGHYEQYF. In nucleotides, the CDR3 is TGTGCCAGCAGTGAACTGGCTAGCGGGAGTGGTCACTACGAGCAGTACTTC.

The chain joins TRBV27 to TRBJ2-5; tentative D call: TRBD1 (6 bases). The germline V gene encodes CDR1 MNHEY and CDR2 SMNVEV (reference sequence). Trimming took off 3 bases at V and 5 bases at J, with 16 bases between the two ends. The CDR3 is 15 residues long. In DNA, the CDR3 is TGTGCCAGCAGTTTGGACAGCATTTCGGGGGAGACCCAGTACTTC. Its translation is CASSLDSISGETQYF.

Within the sample, this clone is large (0.1 to 1%). The chain is built from TRBV19 and TRBJ1-1; unclear D gene. This CDR3 is built from 13 residues. The germline V gene has CDR1 LNHDA and CDR2 SQIVND (reference sequence). Trimming cost V 5 bases and J 1 base, with 8 bases left between them. DNA for the CDR3: TGTGCCAGTAGTGTCATGTGGAACACTGAAGCTTTCTTT. Translated, it gives CASSVMWNTEAFF.

As DNA, the CDR3 is TGTGCCAGCAGTGGGACAGATAAAAATTCCTACGAGCAGTACTTC. Amino acid sequence: CASSGTDKNSYEQYF. This chain links TRBV28 with TRBJ2-7; 7 bases are a match to TRBD1. The germline V gene encodes CDR1 MDHEN and CDR2 SYDVKM. V lost 5 bases to trimming and J lost 1 base; unmatched junction nucleotides: 8. CDR3 length: 15 residues.

The chain carries TRBV27 and TRBJ2-5; D perhaps matches TRBD2 (5 bases). Per the germline V gene, CDR1 is MNHEY and CDR2 is SMNVEV (reference sequence). The CDR3 sequence is 13 residues long. Deletions cut 8 bases from V and 4 bases from J, with 14 bases between. The DNA for the CDR3 is TGTGCCAGCTCCATCGGGGTCGGAGAGACCCAGTACTTC. Translation: CASSIGVGETQYF.

The chain links TRBV30 to TRBJ2-1, with D tentatively TRBD2 (6 bases). V shed 2 bases and J shed 8 bases, with 16 bases lying between them. This CDR3 is 14 amino acids long. CDR1 and CDR2 from the germline V gene are GTSNPN and SVGIG (reference sequence). The CDR3 spells CAWSSQLAGYEQFF. CDR3 sequence (DNA): TGTGCCTGGAGTTCACAACTAGCTGGGTATGAGCAGTTCTTC.

The chain links TRBV28 to TRBJ1-5; TRBD1 is a possible D gene (6 bases). Trimming pared 2 bases from V and 3 bases from J, leaving 11 bases between. The CDR3 is made up of 15 amino acids. Germline loops: CDR1 MDHEN, CDR2 SYDVKM. The CDR3 loop is CASSLVGANNQPQHF. The CDR3 DNA follows: TGTGCCAGCAGTTTAGTGGGGGCGAACAATCAGCCCCAGCATTTT.

V gene TRBV6-1 combines with J gene TRBJ2-7, with 9 bases identical to TRBD1. The V segment lost 4 bases and the J segment 4 bases; nucleotides outside the gene matches: 5. Germline values: CDR1 MNHNS, CDR2 SASEGT. This CDR3 contains 14 residues. CDR3 DNA sequence: TGTGCCAGCAGTGCCGCCGGGACAGGGTACGAGCAGTACTTC. Translation: CASSAAGTGYEQYF.

V is TRBV25-1 and J is TRBJ1-5; D gene uncertain. The CDR3 runs 12 residues. Looked up from germline, CDR1 is MGHDK and CDR2 is SYGVNS. V was cut by 2 bases and J by 7 bases, with 6 bases left in between. This CDR3 is CASSEQRQPQHF. The CDR3 nucleotides read TGTGCCAGCAGTGAACAGCGGCAGCCCCAGCATTTT. Variable domain in full (rest from reference TRBV25-1 and TRBJ1-5): EADIYQTPRYLVIGTGKKITLECSQTMGHDKMYWYQQDPGMELHLIHYSYGVNSTEKGDLSSESTVSRIRTEHFPLTLESARPSHTSQYLCASSEQRQPQHFGDGTRLSIL.

The chain couples TRBV27 to TRBJ2-1, with D possibly TRBD1 on 5 matching bases. Germline CDR1 reads MNHEY; CDR2 reads SMNVEV (reference sequence). The CDR3 spans 14 residues. V gave up 5 bases and J gave up 5 bases, with 13 bases separating them. The CDR3 sequence is CASSLLGANNEQFF. The CDR3 coding sequence is TGTGCCAGCAGTCTATTAGGGGCCAACAATGAGCAGTTCTTC.

The J gene is TRBJ2-1, the V gene TRBV5-8; D remains ambiguous. The germline CDR1 and CDR2 sequences are SGHTS and YDEGEE. This CDR3 contains 15 residues. Trimming took off 2 bases at V and 0 bases at J, with 9 bases between the two ends. CDR3 nucleotides: TGTGCCAGCAGCTTTGATACCAGCTCCTACAATGAGCAGTTCTTC. Residues: CASSFDTSSYNEQFF.

This rearrangement joins TRBV29-1 to TRBJ2-1, with 7 bases identical to TRBD2. Germline CDR1 SQVTM, CDR2 ANQGSEA. The CDR3 contains 13 residues. V lost 3 bases, J lost 6 bases, and 5 bases stayed unmatched. The CDR3 region is CSVEPSGSNEQFF. CDR3 nucleotide sequence: TGCAGCGTTGAGCCTAGCGGATCCAATGAGCAGTTCTTC.

This chain uses TRBV13 with TRBJ1-1, with 7 positions matching TRBD1. The trim removed 4 bases at V and 0 bases at J, leaving 5 bases unmatched. CDR1 and CDR2 (germline): PRHDT, FYEKMQ (reference sequence). This CDR3 comprises 15 residues. DNA of the CDR3: TGTGCCAGCAGCTCGGGACAGACAATGAACACTGAAGCTTTCTTT. Residues: CASSSGQTMNTEAFF.

The rearrangement links TRBV5-1 to TRBJ2-7; D is perhaps TRBD2 (6 bases). This CDR3 comprises 14 residues. Trimming shortened V by 6 bases and J by 5 bases, and 18 bases separated the two germline ends. Germline loops: CDR1 SGHRS, CDR2 YFSETQ. CDR3: CASNPSTSTHEQYF. CDR3 DNA: TGCGCCAGCAACCCGTCGACTAGTACCCACGAGCAGTACTTC.

The chain joins TRBV6-5 to TRBJ2-7; possible D gene TRBD1, 5 bases. V gave up 5 bases and J gave up 3 bases, with 8 bases separating them. The CDR3 extends over 12 amino acids. The germline V gene has CDR1 MNHEY and CDR2 SVGAGI. The CDR3 DNA follows: TGTGCCAGCAGTCCTACAGGCTACGAGCAGTACTTC. Translating it yields CASSPTGYEQYF.

The count of this clone is one. The CDR3 DNA sequence: TGTGCCATCCGGGAAGCTTACAATGAGCAGTTCTTC. It encodes CAIREAYNEQFF. V and J are TRBV10-3 and TRBJ2-1; perhaps TRBD2 as D (5 bases). The CDR3 loop spans 12 amino acids. CDR1 ENHRY and CDR2 SYGVKD come from the germline V gene. V lost 8 bases to trimming and J lost 4 bases, with 9 bases between them.

This rearrangement joins TRBV6-5 to TRBJ2-7, with a weak D call TRBD1 (5 bases). This CDR3 spans 13 amino acids. The ends were cut back, 0 bases at V and 3 bases at J, with 6 bases in the middle. Germline loops: CDR1 MNHEY, CDR2 SVGAGI. The CDR3 loop reads CASSYSTVYEQYF. As DNA, the CDR3 is TGTGCCAGCAGTTACTCGACAGTCTACGAGCAGTACTTC.